This TCR beta chain is drawn from a study of human T cells and chemical hapten exposure. General study points: The donors suffered from alopecia, so their immune response may not match that of healthy people. Expanded TCRs grouped into significantly more large CDR3 similarity clusters than controls produced.

Per the original data handling: Ranging from about 20,000 to 700,000, TCR counts per sample had a median value of approximately 99,000. MiXCR was run by TCRdb on the RACE reads, yielding one entry per CDR3 protein. It is TCRdb's table, rather than the study itself, that gives the V and J calls and clone size. The sample holds roughly 120,000 distinct CDR3 sequences, about 12% seen once. Indicated time point: patch test 1, 2 weeks after DPC sensitization. Treatment described: therapeutic diphenylcyclopropenone sensitization with weekly scalp DPC. Every donor had alopecia and was 18 to 70 years old; all were suitable for DPC. Details on this clonotype: Its target is unknown.

This specimen was whole blood, taken in connection with sensitization to the hapten diphenylcyclopropenone (DPC). This TCR came from a woman aged 45-65 years with alopecia areata. Some clones in this sample may be carry-over from other donors' samples.

In nucleotides, the CDR3 is TGTGCCAGCAGTTACATTGGGATGCCGCAGTACTTC. Translated: CASSYIGMPQYF. J is TRBJ2-7 and V is TRBV6-2 or TRBV6-3; D ambiguous. The ends were cut back, 2 bases at V and 9 bases at J, with 11 bases in the middle. Germline V CDR1 and CDR2: MNHEY, SVGEGT. The CDR3 has 12 amino acids.